The entry that follows covers one T cell receptor (beta chain) sequence. Its specificity is unknown. Only in-frame clones appear in the TCRdb table, and some are missing; sequencing was by immunoSEQ multiplex PCR. The data show fewer than 30,000 clones, about 92% seen once. The data originate from a study of graft-versus-host responses after intestinal transplantation. About the research overall: Anti-thymocyte globulin induction, then tacrolimus and steroids for around 3 years, went to all recipients. Broader study findings: The study found high graft-versus-host to host-versus-graft clonal ratios in allografts of patients with graft-donor T cell macrochimerism. Marrow from the recipient contained GvH clones, some of which had appeared first in ileum or blood.

V was cut by 5 bases and J by 4 bases, with 14 bases left in between. From germline, CDR1 is LNHNV and CDR2 YYDKDF (reference sequence). This CDR3 region has 14 residues. Here the sequenced sample was PBMCs, taken 18 days after transplant. The clonotype comes from a human patient who received an intestinal transplant, so some T cells may come from the graft donor. This rearrangement joins TRBV15 to TRBJ2-5, with D possibly matching TRBD2 (5 bases). The CDR3 DNA is TGTGCCACCAGCGGAGGAGCCTCCCGAGAGACCCAGTACTTC. Protein product: CATSGGASRETQYF.